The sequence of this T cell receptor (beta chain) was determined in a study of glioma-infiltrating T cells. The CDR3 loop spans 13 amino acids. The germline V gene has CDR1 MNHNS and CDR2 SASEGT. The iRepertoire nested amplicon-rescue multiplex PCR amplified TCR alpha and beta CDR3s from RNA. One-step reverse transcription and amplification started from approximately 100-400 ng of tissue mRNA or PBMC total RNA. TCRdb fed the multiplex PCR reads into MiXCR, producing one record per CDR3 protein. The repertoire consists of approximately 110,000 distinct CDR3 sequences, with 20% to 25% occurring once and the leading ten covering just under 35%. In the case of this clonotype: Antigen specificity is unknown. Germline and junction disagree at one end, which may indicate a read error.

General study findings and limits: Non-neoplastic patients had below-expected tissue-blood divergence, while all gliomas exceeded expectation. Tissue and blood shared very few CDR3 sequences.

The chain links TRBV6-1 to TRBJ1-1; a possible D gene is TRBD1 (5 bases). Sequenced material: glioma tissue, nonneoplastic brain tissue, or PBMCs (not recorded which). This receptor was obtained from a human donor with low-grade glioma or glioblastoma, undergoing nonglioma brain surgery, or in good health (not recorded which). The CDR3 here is CASSEQLDTKAFF. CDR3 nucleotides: TGTGCCAGCAGTGAACAGTTGGACACTAAAGCTTTCTTT.